This T cell receptor (beta chain) was observed in a study of blood T cell repertoires in COVID-19 (dated by TCRdb to the early 2020s). Study-level background: Samples covering the acute and convalescent phases of COVID-19 were provided by collaborators in the United States, Italy and Spain. The prospective study material was composed of cDNA or gDNA derived from T cells, B-cell-depleted T cells, or PBMCs. The dataset comprised deeply sampled blood TCRbeta repertoires from subjects exposed to, actively infected with, or recovered from COVID-19. The repertoires were released in a freely available public database intended as a resource for research on the immune response to SARS-CoV-2. The samples were drawn from the first 160 participants of the ongoing ImmuneRACE study and from roughly 1,300 subjects provided by 6 global collaborators. Nearly every sample came with metadata listing a de-identified subject ID, COVID-19 status, age in years and sex. HLA class I and class II types, where available, came from metadata supplied by the sample provider rather than from assay-based typing. Overall results and qualifications from the work: How much clinical and demographic metadata was included differed by source and by participant, and the metadata was provided uncurated.

The collaborating institutions used their own protocols to collect whole blood in K2EDTA tubes. For TCRbeta analysis, collaborators shipped samples as frozen whole blood, isolated PBMCs, or DNA extracted from either of those sample types. TCRbeta CDR3 regions were amplified from genomic DNA by means of the immunoSEQ Assay, a bias-controlled multiplex PCR. In the source study's methods: The number of nucleated cells in each sample was estimated by amplification of reference gene primers within the assay. Sequence reads were collapsed and filtered to measure the absolute abundance of every unique TCRbeta CDR3 rearrangement. For each sample, productive Simpson clonality was calculated as the square root of Simpson's diversity index across productive rearrangements. Entries here come from immuneACCESS through TCRdb and include only in-frame sequences with V and J called. Some clones fail to appear in such tables; in the studies checked, an unresolved V gene covers under half of the shortfall, and the cause of the remainder is unknown. D and trimming come from the DNA, and the V and J calls and clone size come from that table. A total of about 150,000 clones appear in this sample, about 90% of them only once. The ten largest make up around 0.55% of the sample.

To note about this clone: Its antigen has not been determined. The sample holds no much larger clone one base away, and base qualities are not on file.

The CDR3, from cysteine to phenylalanine, totals 16 residues. This entry keeps only the CDR3 DNA: 48 bases, framed from base 1. The germline V gene (reference sequence) provides CDR1 LNHDA and CDR2 SQIVND. Trimming at the junction amounts to 5 bases on V and 6 bases on J, and the germline ends lie 21 bases apart. Here the chain combines TRBV19 and TRBJ2-3; possibly the D gene is TRBD1, per 7 matching bases. This sequence was found in a man aged 45 to 65 with acute or convalescent COVID-19. Input material: peripheral blood. CDR3 region: CASSPRGTAIGDTQYF. The bases are TGTGCCAGTAGTCCCCGCGGGACAGCGATAGGGGATACGCAGTATTTT.